Presented here are 30 T cell receptor beta chains from one specimen sequenced in a study of cytomegalovirus exposure and HLA in healthy donors. PCR used 60 Vbeta primers and 13 Jbeta primers. Assay: immunoSEQ multiplex PCR; the TCRdb copy retains only in-frame clones and omits some. The sample shows under 250,000 clones, around 85% of them seen only once. The sequencing input was PBMCs. The receptors originated from a man in his fifties or sixties in good health and CMV-seronegative.

The chain employs TRBV19 and TRBJ1-1; D is undetermined. The germline V gene encodes CDR1 LNHDA and CDR2 SQIVND (reference sequence). This CDR3 is built from 13 residues. V was pared by 9 bases and J by 6 bases, with 17 bases between. The CDR3 bases are TGTGCCAGCAGTGTAAGCCCGGGAGCTGAAGCTTTCTTT. Translation gives CASSVSPGAEAFF.

V usage is TRBV28 and J usage is TRBJ2-2; 12 nucleotides line up with TRBD1. CDR1 is MDHEN, CDR2 SYDVKM, per germline. The length of the CDR3 is 15 residues. Trimming cost V 2 bases and J 9 bases; bases outside gene matches: 4. The chain's CDR3 is CASSLPGTGGRELFF. The DNA of the CDR3 is TGTGCCAGCAGTTTACCCGGGACAGGGGGCAGGGAGCTGTTTTTT.

This sequence joins TRBV28 and TRBJ2-5; D gene ambiguous. Deletions cut 3 bases from V and 6 bases from J, with 14 bases between. This CDR3 is built from 14 residues. In germline, CDR1 is MDHEN, CDR2 SYDVKM. Written as DNA, the CDR3 is TGTGCCAGCAGTTTGACCGCGGCCCAGAAGACCCAGTACTTC. This codes for CASSLTAAQKTQYF.

The chain links TRBV28 to TRBJ1-5, with D uncertain. The CDR3 totals 12 residues. V gave up 7 bases and J gave up 7 bases, with 11 bases separating them. Germline CDR1 MDHEN, CDR2 SYDVKM. For the CDR3, the DNA is TGTGCCAGCACCGAGCAGGCCCAGCCCCAGCATTTT. Encoded protein: CASTEQAQPQHF.

The chain joins TRBV6-6 to TRBJ2-5; 11 nucleotides line up with TRBD2. Losses at the gene ends were 6 bases for V and 7 bases for J; bases not matched to a gene: 7. Looked up from germline, CDR1 is MNHNY and CDR2 is SVGAGI (reference sequence). This CDR3 comprises 14 residues. The CDR3 DNA reads as TGTGCCAGCAGACCGGGACTAGCGGCGCTGACCCAGTACTTC. It encodes CASRPGLAALTQYF.

Remarks on this clone: The junction differs from germline at one of its ends, possibly a read error. This chain uses TRBV13 with TRBJ1-1; D may be TRBD1 (5 bases). Germline lookup yields CDR1 PRHDT and CDR2 FYEKMQ (reference sequence). The CDR3 covers 15 residues. CDR3 bases: TGTGCCAGCAGCCTAGGGACCCGCAGGATTACTGAAGCTTTCTTT. It is translated as CASSLGTRRITEAFF.

The chain joins TRBV19 to TRBJ2-7; possible D gene TRBD1, 6 bases. Germline-derived CDR1 and CDR2 are LNHDA and SQIVND (reference sequence). This CDR3 region has 15 residues. Trimming took off 5 bases at V and 7 bases at J, with 21 bases between the two ends. The CDR3 sequence is CASSQVTGKAPEQYF. DNA of the CDR3: TGTGCCAGTAGTCAAGTCACAGGGAAAGCCCCGGAGCAGTACTTC.

The chain recombines TRBV5-1 with TRBJ2-5; perhaps TRBD1 as D (6 bases). Gene TRBJ2-7 matches the end of the DNA better, so the J call may be wrong. The CDR3 has 14 residues. In germline, CDR1 is SGHRS, CDR2 YFSETQ. CDR3 sequence: CASSAGDTSYEQYF. The CDR3 nucleotides read TGCGCCAGCAGCGCCGGGGACACCTCCTACGAGCAGTACTTC.

In the case of this clone: The sample contains more than one DNA sequence encoding this CDR3. The chain uses TRBV4-1 and TRBJ1-2; 10 bases map to TRBD1. Unmatched junction bases numbered 7, after V lost 4 bases and J lost 5 bases. This CDR3 region has 15 residues. Germline CDR1 reads MGHRA; CDR2 reads YSYEKL. The CDR3 DNA sequence: TGCGCCAGCAGCCCCCGACAGGGGGCATCTTATGGCTACACCTTC. Translating it yields CASSPRQGASYGYTF.

The gene calls are TRBV4-1 and TRBJ2-1; D not certain. The CDR3 spans 14 residues. V dropped 1 base and J dropped 0 bases, with 4 bases sitting between them. CDR1 MGHRA and CDR2 YSYEKL come from the germline V gene. The CDR3 loop is CASSQVASYNEQFF. The CDR3 DNA reads TGCGCCAGCAGCCAAGTAGCCTCCTACAATGAGCAGTTCTTC.

This sequence joins TRBV5-4 and TRBJ2-1; D perhaps matches TRBD2 (7 bases). The ends were cut back, 2 bases at V and 2 bases at J, with 17 bases in the middle. Germline V CDR1 and CDR2: SGHNT, YYREEE (reference sequence). The CDR3 totals 17 residues. CDR3 sequence (DNA): TGTGCCAGCAGCTTCCCGGGGGGCGGGACCACCTACAATGAGCAGTTCTTC. Residues: CASSFPGGGTTYNEQFF. Looking up the rest from reference TRBV5-4 and TRBJ2-1 gives the full variable domain: ETGVTQSPTHLIKTRGQQVTLRCSSQSGHNTVSWYQQALGQGPQFIFQYYREEENGRGNFPPRFSGLQFPNYSSELNVNALELDDSALYLCASSFPGGGTTYNEQFFGPGTRLTVL.

CDR3 amino acids: CASTGGTGDYTF. CDR3 bases: TGTGCCAGCACCGGGGGGACAGGCGATTACACCTTC. J is TRBJ1-2 and V is TRBV6-5, with 8 bases identical to TRBD1. The CDR3 extends over 12 amino acids. The germline CDR1 and CDR2 sequences are MNHEY and SVGAGI. V lost 7 bases, J lost 11 bases, and 9 bases stayed unmatched.

CDR3 sequence reads: CASSVERSAGGTYNEQFF. CDR3 in DNA: TGTGCCAGCAGCGTAGAGAGGTCGGCAGGGGGGACTTACAATGAGCAGTTCTTC. This chain links TRBV9 with TRBJ2-1, with D possibly matching TRBD1 (7 bases). The CDR3 is 18 amino acids. V lost 0 bases and J lost 4, with 20 bases in between. From germline, CDR1 is SGDLS and CDR2 YYNGEE.

The chain recombines TRBV25-1 with TRBJ2-7; 11 nucleotides match TRBD1. There are 13 residues in the CDR3. The V and J ends lost 6 bases and 5 bases, in that order; junction bases with no gene match: 3. The germline CDR1 and CDR2 sequences are MGHDK and SYGVNS. The CDR3: CASRGQGAHEQYF. The CDR3 bases are TGTGCCAGCAGAGGACAGGGGGCACACGAGCAGTACTTC.

This rearrangement joins TRBV19 to TRBJ2-7; 7 positions match TRBD2. Germline trimming cut 6 bases from V and 3 bases from J; bases unmatched to any gene: 5. The CDR3 has 13 amino acids. The germline CDR1 and CDR2 sequences are LNHDA and SQIVND (reference sequence). The CDR3 sequence is CASSTSVYYEQYF. The CDR3 DNA reads TGTGCCAGTAGCACTAGCGTTTACTACGAGCAGTACTTC. The full variable domain, rest sourced from reference TRBV19 and TRBJ2-7, is DGGITQSPKYLFRKEGQNVTLSCEQNLNHDAMYWYRQDPGQGLRLIYYSQIVNDFQKGDIAEGYSVSREKKESFPLTVTSAQKNPTAFYLCASSTSVYYEQYFGPGTRLTVT.

The chain recombines TRBV30 with TRBJ2-7; 8 nucleotides align to TRBD1. After removal of 1 base from V and 4 bases from J, the junction contained 0 bases not matched to a gene. The CDR3 sequence is 12 residues long. In germline, CDR1 is GTSNPN, CDR2 SVGIG (reference sequence). CDR3 DNA sequence: TGTGCCTGGAGTGGGACAGGGTACGAGCAGTACTTC. Encoded protein: CAWSGTGYEQYF.

The chain uses TRBV5-1 and TRBJ2-7; TRBD2 agrees at 9 bases. V was pared by 1 base and J by 0 bases, with 14 bases of the junction left unmatched. The CDR3 is made up of 19 amino acids. CDR1 is SGHRS, CDR2 YFSETQ, per germline. CDR3 in DNA: TGCGCCAGCAGCTTGAGTACCAGCGGGAGGACCTTCATCTCCTACGAGCAGTACTTC. Translating it yields CASSLSTSGRTFISYEQYF.

This clone was counted a few times. This chain joins TRBV10-3 and TRBJ2-7, with 10 bases identical to TRBD2. The CDR3 spans 13 residues. Germline CDR1 ENHRY, CDR2 SYGVKD. Trimming at V came to 5 bases and at J to 4 bases, leaving 2 bases not matched to a gene. The CDR3 loop reads CAISRTSGYEQYF. As DNA, the CDR3 is TGTGCCATCAGTCGGACTAGCGGATACGAGCAGTACTTC.

This sequence joins TRBV5-1 and TRBJ2-7; 7 positions agree with TRBD2. This CDR3 spans 16 amino acids. The germline gives CDR1 SGHRS, CDR2 YFSETQ. V shed 2 bases, J shed 5 bases, and the junction held 13 bases outside the gene matches. The CDR3 DNA reads TGCGCCAGCAGCTTAGTCGCTAGCGGAGGCCGGGACGAGCAGTACTTC. Protein: CASSLVASGGRDEQYF.

This clone was detected once. This chain connects TRBV20-1 to TRBJ2-1, with 8 positions matching TRBD2. The germline CDR1 and CDR2 sequences are DFQATT and SNEGSKA (reference sequence). V lost 6 bases to trimming and J lost 8 bases; unmatched junction nucleotides: 3. The CDR3 loop spans 11 amino acids. CDR3: CSAGRDDEQFF. CDR3 DNA: TGCAGTGCCGGGAGGGATGATGAGCAGTTCTTC.

The rearrangement joins TRBV19 to TRBJ2-7, with 8 positions matching TRBD1. V gave up 8 bases and J gave up 6 bases; unmatched junction bases: 9. This CDR3 is built from 13 residues. Germline assignment: CDR1 LNHDA and CDR2 SQIVND (reference sequence). The CDR3 loop reads CASVDRALGEQYF. As DNA, the CDR3 is TGTGCCAGTGTGGACAGGGCCTTGGGCGAGCAGTACTTC.

This clone has only a few counts. The chain recombines TRBV21-1 with TRBJ2-2; the D segment call TRBD2 is taken from the table without a DNA check. TRBV21-1 is listed as a pseudogene. The CDR3 has 16 amino acids. CDR3 sequence reads: CASSSCWGGDTGELFF. CDR3 nucleotides: TGTGCCAGCAGCAGTTGTTGGGGGGGAGACACCGGGGAGCTGTTTTTT.

The genes are TRBV2 and TRBJ1-2; TRBD1 matches at 10 bases. The CDR3 covers 14 residues. In germline, CDR1 is SNHLY, CDR2 FYNNEI. The V and J ends lost 8 bases and 2 bases, in that order; junction bases with no gene match: 5. The CDR3 protein is CASAMDRGNYGYTF. DNA of the CDR3: TGTGCCAGCGCCATGGACAGGGGGAACTATGGCTACACCTTC.

The genes are TRBV5-6 and TRBJ2-7; TRBD2 matches 10 bases. V was clipped by 2 bases and J by 0 bases; unmatched bases: 11. The CDR3 runs to 18 residues. CDR1 and CDR2 from the germline V gene are SGHDT and YYEEEE. Written as DNA, the CDR3 is TGTGCCAGCAGCTTATCACTAGCGGGATCCCTTGCCTCCTACGAGCAGTACTTC. Translating gives CASSLSLAGSLASYEQYF.

This clone appeared a few times. This sequence joins TRBV6-4 and TRBJ2-6; D may correspond to TRBD1 or TRBD2 (5 bases each). Germline values: CDR1 MRHNA, CDR2 SNTAGT. The CDR3 is 16 amino acids. The V gene lost 4 bases and the J gene lost 0 bases, with 10 bases spanning the gap. CDR3 sequence (DNA): TGTGCCAGCAGTGGCTCAGGGAGCTCTGGGGCCAACGTCCTGACTTTC. Translation: CASSGSGSSGANVLTF.

The chain has TRBV6-5 and TRBJ1-1; D perhaps matches TRBD1 (5 bases). V was shortened by 5 bases and J by 5 bases, with 12 bases between the two germline ends. There are 13 residues in the CDR3. The V gene's germline CDR1 is MNHEY and CDR2 SVGAGI. For the CDR3, the DNA is TGTGCCAGCAGTAAACCTGGGGGGACTGAAGCTTTCTTT. Its protein is CASSKPGGTEAFF.

This clone was detected a few times. This chain joins TRBV2 and TRBJ1-1; D is undetermined. Germline CDR1 SNHLY, CDR2 FYNNEI. Between the trimmed V and J ends, which lost 4 bases and 7 bases, there was a span of 10 bases. CDR3 length: 12 residues. The CDR3 nucleotides read TGTGCCAGCAGTGGCGGGCTCGGTGAAGCTTTCTTT. Its translation is CASSGGLGEAFF.

V gene TRBV19 combines with J gene TRBJ1-5, with D unclear. From germline, CDR1 is LNHDA and CDR2 SQIVND (reference sequence). This CDR3 has 14 amino acids. Trimming cost V 2 bases and J 7 bases, with 12 bases left between them. CDR3 sequence (DNA): TGTGCCAGTAGTATATGGACCGCGGGACAGCCCCAGCATTTT. This encodes CASSIWTAGQPQHF.

The chain links TRBV5-6 to TRBJ2-7; unclear D gene. Germline V gene lookup returns CDR1 SGHDT and CDR2 YYEEEE. The ends were cut back, 4 bases at V and 3 bases at J, with 11 bases in the middle. The length of the CDR3 is 13 residues. The CDR3 DNA reads as TGTGCCAGCAGCGTCGGTCCCGGCTACGAGCAGTACTTC. Protein product: CASSVGPGYEQYF.

The J gene is TRBJ1-3, the V gene TRBV6-5, with D possibly TRBD1 on 6 matching bases. Trimming removed 6 bases from V and 0 bases from J, with 12 bases in between. The CDR3 length is 15 residues. Germline CDR1 reads MNHEY; CDR2 reads SVGAGI. Written as DNA, the CDR3 is TGTGCCAGCAGAGAGGACAGATACTCTGGAAACACCATATATTTT. Translation gives CASREDRYSGNTIYF.